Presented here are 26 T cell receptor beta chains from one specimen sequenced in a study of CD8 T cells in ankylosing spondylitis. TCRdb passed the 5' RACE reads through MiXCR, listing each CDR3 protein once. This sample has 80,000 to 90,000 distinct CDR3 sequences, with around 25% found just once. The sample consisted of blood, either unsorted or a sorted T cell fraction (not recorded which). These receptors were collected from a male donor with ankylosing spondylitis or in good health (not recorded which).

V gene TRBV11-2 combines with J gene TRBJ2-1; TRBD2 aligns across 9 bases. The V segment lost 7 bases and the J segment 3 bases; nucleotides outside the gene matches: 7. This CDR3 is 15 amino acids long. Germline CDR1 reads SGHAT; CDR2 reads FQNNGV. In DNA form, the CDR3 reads TGTGCCAGCACCCAGGATAGCGGGGGCTACAATGAGCAGTTCTTC. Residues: CASTQDSGGYNEQFF. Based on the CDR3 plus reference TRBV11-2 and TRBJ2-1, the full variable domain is EAGVAQSPRYKIIEKRQSVAFWCNPISGHATLYWYQQILGQGPKLLIQFQNNGVVDDSQLPKDRFSAERLKGVDSTLKIQPAKLEDSAVYLCASTQDSGGYNEQFFGPGTRLTVL.

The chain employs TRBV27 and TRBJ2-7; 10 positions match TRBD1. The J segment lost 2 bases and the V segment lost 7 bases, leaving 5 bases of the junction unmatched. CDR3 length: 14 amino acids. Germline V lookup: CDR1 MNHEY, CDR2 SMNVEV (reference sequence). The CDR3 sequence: CASTRTGGAYEQYF. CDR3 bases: TGTGCCAGCACAAGGACAGGGGGAGCCTACGAGCAGTACTTC.

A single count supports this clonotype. CDR3 nucleotide sequence: TGTGCCAGCAGCTTAAACGGGCTAGCGGGAGTTGAGACCCAGTACTTC. Amino acids: CASSLNGLAGVETQYF. This sequence joins TRBV7-3 and TRBJ2-5; 10 nucleotides line up with TRBD2. CDR3 length: 16 residues. Germline CDR1 reads SGHTA; CDR2 reads FQGTGA. With V trimmed by 1 base and J by 5 bases, 7 bases remained unmatched.

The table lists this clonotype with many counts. The CDR3 spells CASSLGLASTDTQYF. The CDR3 DNA reads as TGTGCCAGCAGTTTAGGGCTAGCGAGCACAGATACGCAGTATTTT. V gene TRBV12-3 or TRBV12-4 combines with J gene TRBJ2-3; tentative D call: TRBD2 (6 bases). With 1 base removed from V and 0 bases from J, the gap between germline ends came to 8 bases. This CDR3 is built from 15 residues.

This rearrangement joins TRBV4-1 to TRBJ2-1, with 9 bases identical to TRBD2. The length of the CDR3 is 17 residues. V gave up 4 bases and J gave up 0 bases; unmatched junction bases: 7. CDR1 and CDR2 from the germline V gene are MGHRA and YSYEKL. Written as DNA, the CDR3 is TGCGCCAGCAGCCCACAGGGAGCGGGAGGCTCCTACAATGAGCAGTTCTTC. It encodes CASSPQGAGGSYNEQFF.

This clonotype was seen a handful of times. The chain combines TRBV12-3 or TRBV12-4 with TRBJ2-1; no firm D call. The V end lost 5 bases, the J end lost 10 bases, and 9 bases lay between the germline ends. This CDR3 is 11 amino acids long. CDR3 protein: CASSRLDEQFF. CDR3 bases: TGTGCCAGCAGTCGCCTAGACGAGCAGTTCTTC.

The CDR3 loop reads CSASYGRETQYF. CDR3 DNA sequence: TGCAGTGCCTCCTACGGCCGAGAGACCCAGTACTTC. This chain connects TRBV20-1 to TRBJ2-5; D unresolved. V was cut by 6 bases and J by 4 bases, with 12 bases left in between. Germline CDR1 DFQATT, CDR2 SNEGSKA (reference sequence). There are 12 residues in the CDR3.

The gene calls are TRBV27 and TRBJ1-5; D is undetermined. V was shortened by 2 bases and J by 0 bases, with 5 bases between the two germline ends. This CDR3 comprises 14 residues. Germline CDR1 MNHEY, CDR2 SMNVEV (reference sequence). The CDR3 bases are TGTGCCAGCAGTTTACAGTATAGCAATCAGCCCCAGCATTTT. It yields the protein CASSLQYSNQPQHF.

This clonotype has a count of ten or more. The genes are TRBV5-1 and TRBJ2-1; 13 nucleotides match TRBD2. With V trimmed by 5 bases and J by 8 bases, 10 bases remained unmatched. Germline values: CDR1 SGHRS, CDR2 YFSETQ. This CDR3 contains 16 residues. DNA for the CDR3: TGCGCCAGCAGTCATGAAGGGACTAGCGGGATCCATGAGCAGTTCTTC. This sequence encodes CASSHEGTSGIHEQFF. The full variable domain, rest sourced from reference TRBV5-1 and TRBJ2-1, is KAGVTQTPRYLIKTRGQQVTLSCSPISGHRSVSWYQQTPGQGLQFLFEYFSETQRNKGNFPGRFSGRQFSNSRSEMNVSTLELGDSALYLCASSHEGTSGIHEQFFGPGTRLTVL.

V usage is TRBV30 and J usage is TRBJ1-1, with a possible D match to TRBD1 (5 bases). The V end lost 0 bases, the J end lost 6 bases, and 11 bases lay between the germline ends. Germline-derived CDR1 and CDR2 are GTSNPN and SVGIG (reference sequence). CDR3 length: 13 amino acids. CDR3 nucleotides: TGTGCCTGGAGTGTGTCAGGGACCGCTGAAGCTTTCTTT. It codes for CAWSVSGTAEAFF.

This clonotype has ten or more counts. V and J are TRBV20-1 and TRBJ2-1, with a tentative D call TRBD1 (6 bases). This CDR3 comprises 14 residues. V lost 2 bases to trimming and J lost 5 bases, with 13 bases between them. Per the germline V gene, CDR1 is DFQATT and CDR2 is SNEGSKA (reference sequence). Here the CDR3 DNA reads TGCAGTGCTAGACCCCTGACAGGTGACAATGAGCAGTTCTTC. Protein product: CSARPLTGDNEQFF.

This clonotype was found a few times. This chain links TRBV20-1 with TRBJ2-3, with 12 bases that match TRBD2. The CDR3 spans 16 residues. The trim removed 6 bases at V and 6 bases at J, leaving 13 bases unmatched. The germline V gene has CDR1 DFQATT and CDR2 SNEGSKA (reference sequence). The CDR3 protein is CSAPRGLAGLGDTQYF. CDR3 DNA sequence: TGCAGTGCCCCCCGGGGACTAGCGGGCTTGGGGGATACGCAGTATTTT.

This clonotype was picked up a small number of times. CDR3 protein: CASSLAPLQNTGELFF. CDR3 in DNA: TGCGCCAGCAGCTTGGCTCCCCTACAGAACACCGGGGAGCTGTTTTTT. The rearrangement uses TRBV5-1 and TRBJ2-2, with unresolved D. V was shortened by 0 bases and J by 1 base, with 10 bases between the two germline ends. The CDR3 covers 16 residues. Germline V gene data show CDR1 as SGHRS and CDR2 as YFSETQ. Filled out from reference TRBV5-1 and TRBJ2-2, the complete variable domain reads KAGVTQTPRYLIKTRGQQVTLSCSPISGHRSVSWYQQTPGQGLQFLFEYFSETQRNKGNFPGRFSGRQFSNSRSEMNVSTLELGDSALYLCASSLAPLQNTGELFFGEGSRLTVL.

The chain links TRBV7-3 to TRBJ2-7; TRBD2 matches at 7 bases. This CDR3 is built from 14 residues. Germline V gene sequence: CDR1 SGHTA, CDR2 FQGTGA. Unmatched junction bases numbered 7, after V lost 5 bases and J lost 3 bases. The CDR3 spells CASSVRAGLYEQYF. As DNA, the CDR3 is TGTGCCAGCAGCGTAAGAGCGGGGCTCTACGAGCAGTACTTC.

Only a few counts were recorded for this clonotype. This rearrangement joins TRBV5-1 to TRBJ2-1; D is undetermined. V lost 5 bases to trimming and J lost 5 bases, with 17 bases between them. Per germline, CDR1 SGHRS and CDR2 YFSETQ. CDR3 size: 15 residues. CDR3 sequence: CASRDVVKTNNEQFF. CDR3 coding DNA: TGCGCCAGCAGAGACGTTGTTAAAACAAACAATGAGCAGTTCTTC. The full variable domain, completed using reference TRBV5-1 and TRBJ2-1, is KAGVTQTPRYLIKTRGQQVTLSCSPISGHRSVSWYQQTPGQGLQFLFEYFSETQRNKGNFPGRFSGRQFSNSRSEMNVSTLELGDSALYLCASRDVVKTNNEQFFGPGTRLTVL.

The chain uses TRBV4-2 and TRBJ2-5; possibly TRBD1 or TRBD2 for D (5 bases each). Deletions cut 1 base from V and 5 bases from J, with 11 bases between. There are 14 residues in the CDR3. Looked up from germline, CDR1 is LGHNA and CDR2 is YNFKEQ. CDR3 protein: CASSQASREETQYF. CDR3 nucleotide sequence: TGTGCCAGCAGCCAAGCCAGCAGGGAGGAGACCCAGTACTTC.

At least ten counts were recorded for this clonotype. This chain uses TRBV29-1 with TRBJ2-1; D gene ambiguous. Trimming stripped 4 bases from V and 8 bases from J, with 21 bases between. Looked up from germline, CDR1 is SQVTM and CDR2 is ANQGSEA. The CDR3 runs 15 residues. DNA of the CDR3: TGCAGCGTTGTAATGGCGGCCACGATATGGGATGAGCAGTTCTTC. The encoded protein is CSVVMAATIWDEQFF.

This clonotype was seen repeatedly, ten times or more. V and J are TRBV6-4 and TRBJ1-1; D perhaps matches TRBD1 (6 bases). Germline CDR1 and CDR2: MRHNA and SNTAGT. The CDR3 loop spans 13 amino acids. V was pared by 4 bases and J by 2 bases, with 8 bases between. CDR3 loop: CASSVDSNTEAFF. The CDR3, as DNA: TGTGCCAGCAGTGTGGACAGCAACACTGAAGCTTTCTTT.

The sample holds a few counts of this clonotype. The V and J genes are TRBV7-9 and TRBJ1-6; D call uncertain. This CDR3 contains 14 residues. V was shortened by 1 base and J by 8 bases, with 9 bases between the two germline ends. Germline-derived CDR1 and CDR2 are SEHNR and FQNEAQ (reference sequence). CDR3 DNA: TGTGCCAGCAGCTTAGTCGCGGGCGATTCACCCCTCCACTTT. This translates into CASSLVAGDSPLHF. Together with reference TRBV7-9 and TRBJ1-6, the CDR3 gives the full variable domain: DTGVSQNPRHKITKRGQNVTFRCDPISEHNRLYWYRQTLGQGPEFLTYFQNEAQLEKSRLLSDRFSAERPKGSFSTLEIQRTEQGDSAMYLCASSLVAGDSPLHFGNGTRLTVT.

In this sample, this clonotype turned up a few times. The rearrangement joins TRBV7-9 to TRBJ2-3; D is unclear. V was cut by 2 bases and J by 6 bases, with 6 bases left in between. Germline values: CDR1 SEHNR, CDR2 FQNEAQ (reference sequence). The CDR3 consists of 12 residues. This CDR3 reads CASSLSADTQYF. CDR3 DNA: TGTGCCAGCAGCTTATCAGCGGATACGCAGTATTTT.

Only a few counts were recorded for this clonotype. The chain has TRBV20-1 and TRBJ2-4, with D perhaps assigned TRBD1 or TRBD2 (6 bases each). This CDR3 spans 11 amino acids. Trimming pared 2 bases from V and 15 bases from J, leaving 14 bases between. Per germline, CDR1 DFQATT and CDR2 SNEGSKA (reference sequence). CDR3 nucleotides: TGCAGTGCTAGACCGCGGGACACCTTGTACTTC. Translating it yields CSARPRDTLYF.

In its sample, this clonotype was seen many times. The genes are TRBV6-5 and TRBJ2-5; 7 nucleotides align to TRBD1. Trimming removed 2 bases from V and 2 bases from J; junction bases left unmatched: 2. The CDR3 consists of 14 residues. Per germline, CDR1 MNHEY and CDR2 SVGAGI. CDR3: CASSYPGQQETQYF. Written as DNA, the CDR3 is TGTGCCAGCAGTTACCCGGGACAGCAAGAGACCCAGTACTTC.

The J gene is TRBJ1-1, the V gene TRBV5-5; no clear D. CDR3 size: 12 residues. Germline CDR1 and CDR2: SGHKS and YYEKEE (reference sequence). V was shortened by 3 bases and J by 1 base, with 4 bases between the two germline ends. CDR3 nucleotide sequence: TGTGCCAGCAGCTGGGAGAACACTGAAGCTTTCTTT. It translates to CASSWENTEAFF.

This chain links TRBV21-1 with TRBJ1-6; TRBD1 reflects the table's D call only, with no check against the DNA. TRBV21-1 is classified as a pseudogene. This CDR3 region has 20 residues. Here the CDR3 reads CASSMTSGRGHEGYNSPLHF. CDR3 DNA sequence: TGTGCCAGCAGCATGACGTCTGGGAGGGGGCACGAGGGGTATAATTCACCCCTCCACTTT.

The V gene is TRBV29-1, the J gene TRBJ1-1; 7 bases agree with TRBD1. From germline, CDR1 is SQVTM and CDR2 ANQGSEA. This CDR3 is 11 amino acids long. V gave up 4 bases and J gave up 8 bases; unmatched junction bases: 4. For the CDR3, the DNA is TGCAGCGTTGTCCCGGGACAGGAAGCTTTCTTT. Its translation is CSVVPGQEAFF. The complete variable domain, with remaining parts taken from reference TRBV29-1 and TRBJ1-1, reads SAVISQKPSRDICQRGTSLTIQCQVDSQVTMMFWYRQQPGQSLTLIATANQGSEATYESGFVIDKFPISRPNLTFSTLTVSNMSPEDSSIYLCSVVPGQEAFFGQGTRLTVV.

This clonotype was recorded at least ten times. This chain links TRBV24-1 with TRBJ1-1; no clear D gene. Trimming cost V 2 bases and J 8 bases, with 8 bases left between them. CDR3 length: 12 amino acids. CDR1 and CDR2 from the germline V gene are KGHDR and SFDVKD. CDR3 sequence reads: CATSDSGMEAFF. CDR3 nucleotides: TGTGCCACCAGTGATTCTGGTATGGAAGCTTTCTTT.